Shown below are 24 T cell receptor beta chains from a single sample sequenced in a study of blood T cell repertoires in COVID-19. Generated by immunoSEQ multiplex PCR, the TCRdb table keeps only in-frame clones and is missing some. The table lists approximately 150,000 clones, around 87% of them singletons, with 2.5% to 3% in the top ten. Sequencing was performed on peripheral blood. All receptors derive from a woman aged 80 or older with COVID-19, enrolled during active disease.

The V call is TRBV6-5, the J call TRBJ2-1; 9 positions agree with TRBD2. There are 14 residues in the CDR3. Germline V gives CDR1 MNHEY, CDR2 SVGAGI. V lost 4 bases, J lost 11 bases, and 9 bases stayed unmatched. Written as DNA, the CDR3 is TGTGCCAGCAGTTCGCCGGGACTAGCTCCCAAGCAGTTCTTC. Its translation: CASSSPGLAPKQFF.

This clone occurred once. The CDR3 loop is CAIRTGGGDYEQYF. The CDR3 bases are TGTGCCATCCGGACGGGTGGCGGGGACTACGAGCAGTACTTC. The chain couples TRBV10-3 to TRBJ2-7; D is perhaps TRBD2 (6 bases). The CDR3 has 14 residues. V was shortened by 8 bases and J by 3 bases, with 17 bases between the two germline ends. Germline CDR1 and CDR2: ENHRY and SYGVKD.

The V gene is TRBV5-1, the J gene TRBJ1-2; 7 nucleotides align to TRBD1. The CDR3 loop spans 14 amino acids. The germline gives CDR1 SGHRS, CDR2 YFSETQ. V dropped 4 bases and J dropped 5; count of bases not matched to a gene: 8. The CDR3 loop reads CASSRLEGAYGYTF. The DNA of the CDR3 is TGCGCCAGCAGCAGGCTGGAGGGGGCTTATGGCTACACCTTC.

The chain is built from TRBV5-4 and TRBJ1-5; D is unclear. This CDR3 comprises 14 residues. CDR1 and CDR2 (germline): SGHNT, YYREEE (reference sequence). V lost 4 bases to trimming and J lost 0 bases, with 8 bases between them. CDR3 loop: CASSPGVSNQPQHF. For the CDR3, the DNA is TGTGCCAGCAGCCCCGGGGTTAGCAATCAGCCCCAGCATTTT. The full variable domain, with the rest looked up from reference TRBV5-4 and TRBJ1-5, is ETGVTQSPTHLIKTRGQQVTLRCSSQSGHNTVSWYQQALGQGPQFIFQYYREEENGRGNFPPRFSGLQFPNYSSELNVNALELDDSALYLCASSPGVSNQPQHFGDGTRLSIL.

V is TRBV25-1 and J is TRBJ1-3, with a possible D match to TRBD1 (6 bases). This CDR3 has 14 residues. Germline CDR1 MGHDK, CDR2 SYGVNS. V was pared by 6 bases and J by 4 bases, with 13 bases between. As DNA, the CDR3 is TGTGCCAGCAGCCCTGACAGGCCCGGAAACACCATATATTTT. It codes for CASSPDRPGNTIYF.

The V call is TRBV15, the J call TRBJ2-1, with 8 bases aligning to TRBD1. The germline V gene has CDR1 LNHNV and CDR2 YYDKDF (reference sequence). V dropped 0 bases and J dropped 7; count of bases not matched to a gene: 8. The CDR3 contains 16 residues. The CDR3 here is CATSRDRQGARNEQFF. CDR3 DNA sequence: TGTGCCACCAGCAGAGATCGGCAGGGGGCGCGGAATGAGCAGTTCTTC.

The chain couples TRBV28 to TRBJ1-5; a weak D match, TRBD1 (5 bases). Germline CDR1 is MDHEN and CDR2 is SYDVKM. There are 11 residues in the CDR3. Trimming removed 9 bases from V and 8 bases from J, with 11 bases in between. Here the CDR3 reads CASSEQEPQHF. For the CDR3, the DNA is TGTGCCAGTTCCGAACAGGAGCCCCAGCATTTT.

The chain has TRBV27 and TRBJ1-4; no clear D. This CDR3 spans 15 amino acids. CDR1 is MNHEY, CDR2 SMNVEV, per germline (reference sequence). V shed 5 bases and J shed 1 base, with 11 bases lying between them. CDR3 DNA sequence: TGTGCCAGCAGTCCGCTCGGGGTAACTAATGAAAAACTGTTTTTT. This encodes CASSPLGVTNEKLFF.

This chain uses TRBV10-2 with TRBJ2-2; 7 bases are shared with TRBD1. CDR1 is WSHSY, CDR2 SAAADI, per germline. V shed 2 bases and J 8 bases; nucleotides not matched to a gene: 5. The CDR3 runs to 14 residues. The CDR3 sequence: CASSEDRVQGELFF. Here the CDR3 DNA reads TGCGCCAGCAGTGAGGACAGGGTACAGGGGGAGCTGTTTTTT.

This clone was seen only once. CDR3 bases: TGTGCCAGCAGTTTAAGTAGGGGTTCACCCCTCCACTTT. This codes for CASSLSRGSPLHF. The chain is built from TRBV12-3 or TRBV12-4 and TRBJ1-6; maybe TRBD1 (5 bases). V was shortened by 2 bases and J by 9 bases, with 8 bases between the two germline ends. The CDR3 has 13 residues.

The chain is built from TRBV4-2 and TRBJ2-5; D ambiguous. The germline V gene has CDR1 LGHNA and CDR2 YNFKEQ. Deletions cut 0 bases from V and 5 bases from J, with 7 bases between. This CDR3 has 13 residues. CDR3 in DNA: TGTGCCAGCAGCCAAGACTCAGCGGAGACCCAGTACTTC. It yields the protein CASSQDSAETQYF.

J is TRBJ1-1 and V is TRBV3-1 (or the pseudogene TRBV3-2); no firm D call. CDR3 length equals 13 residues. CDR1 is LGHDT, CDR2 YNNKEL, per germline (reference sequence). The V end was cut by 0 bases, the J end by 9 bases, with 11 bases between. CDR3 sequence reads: CASSQDRGRKAFF. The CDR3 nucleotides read TGTGCCAGCAGCCAAGATCGGGGAAGAAAAGCTTTCTTT.

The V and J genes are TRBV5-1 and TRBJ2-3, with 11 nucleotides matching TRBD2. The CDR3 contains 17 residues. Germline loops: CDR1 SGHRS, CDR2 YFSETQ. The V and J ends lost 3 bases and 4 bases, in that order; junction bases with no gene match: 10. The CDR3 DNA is TGCGCCAGCAGCTACTCGGCGACTAGCGGGAATGCAGATACGCAGTATTTT. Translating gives CASSYSATSGNADTQYF.

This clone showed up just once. CDR3 sequence: CASSRMSPGYF. The CDR3 DNA is TGTGCCAGCAGTAGGATGAGCCCGGGGTACTTC. The chain has TRBV2 and TRBJ2-7; D unresolved. The CDR3 loop spans 11 amino acids. V shed 5 bases and J shed 12 bases, with 14 bases lying between them. The germline CDR1 and CDR2 sequences are SNHLY and FYNNEI.

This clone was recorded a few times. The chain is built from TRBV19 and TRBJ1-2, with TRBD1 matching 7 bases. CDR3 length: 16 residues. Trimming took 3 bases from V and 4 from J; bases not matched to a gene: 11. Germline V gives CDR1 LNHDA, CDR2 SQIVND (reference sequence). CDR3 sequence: CASSIPTTGLPYGYTF. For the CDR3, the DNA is TGTGCCAGTAGTATCCCGACGACAGGGCTTCCCTATGGCTACACCTTC.

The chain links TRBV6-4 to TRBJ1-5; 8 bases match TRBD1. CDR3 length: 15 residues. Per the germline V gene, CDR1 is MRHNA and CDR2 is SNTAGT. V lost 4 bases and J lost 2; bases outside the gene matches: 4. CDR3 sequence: CASSVDRGGNQPQHF. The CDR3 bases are TGTGCCAGCAGTGTTGACAGGGGCGGCAATCAGCCCCAGCATTTT.

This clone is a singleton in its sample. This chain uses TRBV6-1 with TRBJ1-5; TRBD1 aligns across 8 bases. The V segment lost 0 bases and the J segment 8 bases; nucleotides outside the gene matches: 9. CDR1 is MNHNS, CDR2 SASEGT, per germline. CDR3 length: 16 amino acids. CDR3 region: CASSEAIRGPLEPQHF. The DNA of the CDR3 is TGTGCCAGCAGTGAAGCTATCAGGGGGCCACTAGAGCCCCAGCATTTT.

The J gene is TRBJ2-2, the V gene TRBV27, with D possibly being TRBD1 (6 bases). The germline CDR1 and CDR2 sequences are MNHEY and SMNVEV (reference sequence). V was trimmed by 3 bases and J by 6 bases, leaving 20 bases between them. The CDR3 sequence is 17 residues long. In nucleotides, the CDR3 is TGTGCCAGCAGTTTGGCAGGGGTTGAGGGTGAGGCCGGGGAGCTGTTTTTT. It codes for CASSLAGVEGEAGELFF.

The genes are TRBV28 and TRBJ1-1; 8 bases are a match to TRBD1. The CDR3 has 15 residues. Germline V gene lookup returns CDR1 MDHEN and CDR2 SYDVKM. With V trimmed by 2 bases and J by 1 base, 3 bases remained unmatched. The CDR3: CASSLPGTGNTEAFF. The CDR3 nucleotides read TGTGCCAGCAGTTTACCCGGGACAGGGAACACTGAAGCTTTCTTT.

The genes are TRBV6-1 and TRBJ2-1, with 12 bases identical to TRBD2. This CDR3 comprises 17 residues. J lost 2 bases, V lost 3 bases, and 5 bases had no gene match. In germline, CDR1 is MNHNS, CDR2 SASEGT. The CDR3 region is CASSDRLAGATYNEQFF. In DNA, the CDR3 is TGTGCCAGCAGTGATAGACTAGCGGGAGCCACCTACAATGAGCAGTTCTTC.

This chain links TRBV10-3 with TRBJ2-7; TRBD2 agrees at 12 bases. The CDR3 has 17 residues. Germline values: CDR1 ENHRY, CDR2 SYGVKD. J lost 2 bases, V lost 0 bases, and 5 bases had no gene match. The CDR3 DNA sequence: TGTGCCATCAGTGAGTCGACTAGCGGGAGCAGGCCCTACGAGCAGTACTTC. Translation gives CAISESTSGSRPYEQYF.

Here the CDR3 DNA reads TGTGCCAGCAGTTTATGGCAGAACAATGAGCAGTTCTTC. Translating it yields CASSLWQNNEQFF. The chain recombines TRBV12-3 or TRBV12-4 with TRBJ2-1; D gene ambiguous. This CDR3 spans 13 amino acids. The V end lost 2 bases, the J end lost 5 bases, and 7 bases lay between the germline ends.

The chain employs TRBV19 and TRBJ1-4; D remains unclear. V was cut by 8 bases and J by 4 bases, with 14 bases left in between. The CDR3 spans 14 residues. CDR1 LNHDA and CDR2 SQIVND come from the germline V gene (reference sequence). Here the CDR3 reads CASSPGSFNEKLFF. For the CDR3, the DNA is TGTGCCAGTTCTCCCGGGAGCTTTAATGAAAAACTGTTTTTT.

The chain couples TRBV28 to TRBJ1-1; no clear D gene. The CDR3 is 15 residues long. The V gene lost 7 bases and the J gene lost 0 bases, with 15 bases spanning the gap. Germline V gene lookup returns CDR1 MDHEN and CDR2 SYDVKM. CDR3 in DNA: TGTGCCAGCACCTCCAGGCCTCCCATGAACACTGAAGCTTTCTTT. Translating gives CASTSRPPMNTEAFF. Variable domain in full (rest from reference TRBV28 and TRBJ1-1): DVKVTQSSRYLVKRTGEKVFLECVQDMDHENMFWYRQDPGLGLRLIYFSYDVKMKEKGDIPEGYSVSREKKERFSLILESASTNQTSMYLCASTSRPPMNTEAFFGQGTRLTVV.